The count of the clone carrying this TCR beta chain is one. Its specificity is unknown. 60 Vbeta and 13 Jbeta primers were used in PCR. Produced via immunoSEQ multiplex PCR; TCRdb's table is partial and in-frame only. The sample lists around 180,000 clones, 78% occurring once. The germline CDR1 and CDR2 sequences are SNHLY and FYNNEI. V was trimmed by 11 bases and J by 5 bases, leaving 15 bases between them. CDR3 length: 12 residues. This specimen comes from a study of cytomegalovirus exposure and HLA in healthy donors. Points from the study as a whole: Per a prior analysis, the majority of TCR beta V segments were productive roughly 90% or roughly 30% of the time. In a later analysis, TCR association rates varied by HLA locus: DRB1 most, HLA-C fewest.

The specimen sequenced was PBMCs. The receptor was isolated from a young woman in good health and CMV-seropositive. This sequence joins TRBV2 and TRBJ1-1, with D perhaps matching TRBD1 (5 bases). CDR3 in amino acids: CAGGVRDTEAFF. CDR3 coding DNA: TGTGCCGGGGGGGTCAGGGATACTGAAGCTTTCTTT.